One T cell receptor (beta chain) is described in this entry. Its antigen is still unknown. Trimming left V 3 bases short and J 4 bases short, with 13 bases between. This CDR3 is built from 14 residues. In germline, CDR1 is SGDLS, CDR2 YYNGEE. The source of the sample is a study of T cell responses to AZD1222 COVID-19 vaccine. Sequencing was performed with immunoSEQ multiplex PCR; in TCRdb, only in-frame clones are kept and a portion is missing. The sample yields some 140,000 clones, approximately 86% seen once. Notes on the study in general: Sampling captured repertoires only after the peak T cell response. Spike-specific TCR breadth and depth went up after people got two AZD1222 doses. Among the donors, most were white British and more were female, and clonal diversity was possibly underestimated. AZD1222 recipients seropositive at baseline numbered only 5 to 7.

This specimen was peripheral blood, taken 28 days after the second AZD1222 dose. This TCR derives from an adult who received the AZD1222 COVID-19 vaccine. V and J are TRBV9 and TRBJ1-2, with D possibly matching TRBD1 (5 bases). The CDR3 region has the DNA TGTGCCAGCAGCGCTGGGGGTTGGGGCTATGGCTACACCTTC. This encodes CASSAGGWGYGYTF.